This is a list of T cell receptor beta chains from one sample in a study of cytotoxic CD8 clonotypes in ibrutinib-treated CLL. Clones were read by immunoSEQ multiplex PCR, and TCRdb kept only the in-frame ones, dropping some. Among some 300,000 clones, around four fifths were seen once, and the ten largest hold under 8.5%. Here the sequenced sample was PBMCs, taken before ibrutinib treatment. The receptors were sampled from a human donor with chronic lymphocytic leukemia. CDR3s include the opening cysteine and the closing phenylalanine or tryptophan.

CDR3 protein	V gene	J gene
CASHGLASYNEQFF	TRBV5-6	TRBJ2-1
CASSPLVTGGAFF	TRBV6-6	TRBJ1-1
CASSPPSVKGPSDEQFF	TRBV7-9	TRBJ2-1
CASSQPGGRRGNEQFF	TRBV14	TRBJ2-1
CASSYSGVSNQPQHF	TRBV7-2	TRBJ1-5
CASSQDPSGRYEQYF	TRBV4-3	TRBJ2-7
CASSFLLAYEQYF	TRBV5-6	TRBJ2-7
CASGGSLSEQYF	TRBV6-5	TRBJ2-7
CASSSQAGNQETQYF	TRBV11-2	TRBJ2-5
CASSLVGSGVQETQYF	TRBV5-1	TRBJ2-5
CASSGTGTDYEQYF	TRBV9	TRBJ2-7
CASSQGINEKLFF	TRBV4-2	TRBJ1-4
CASSPGTSGTIDEQFF	TRBV18	TRBJ2-1
CASSLGGRNYQPQHF	TRBV5-6	TRBJ1-5
CASSAKPGTSGRSDTQYF	TRBV9	TRBJ2-3
CASSQGLAGGIDTQYF	TRBV4-2	TRBJ2-3
CASSFNTGTSGETQYF	TRBV7-8	TRBJ2-5
CASSIWWTSSHEQFF	TRBV19	TRBJ2-1